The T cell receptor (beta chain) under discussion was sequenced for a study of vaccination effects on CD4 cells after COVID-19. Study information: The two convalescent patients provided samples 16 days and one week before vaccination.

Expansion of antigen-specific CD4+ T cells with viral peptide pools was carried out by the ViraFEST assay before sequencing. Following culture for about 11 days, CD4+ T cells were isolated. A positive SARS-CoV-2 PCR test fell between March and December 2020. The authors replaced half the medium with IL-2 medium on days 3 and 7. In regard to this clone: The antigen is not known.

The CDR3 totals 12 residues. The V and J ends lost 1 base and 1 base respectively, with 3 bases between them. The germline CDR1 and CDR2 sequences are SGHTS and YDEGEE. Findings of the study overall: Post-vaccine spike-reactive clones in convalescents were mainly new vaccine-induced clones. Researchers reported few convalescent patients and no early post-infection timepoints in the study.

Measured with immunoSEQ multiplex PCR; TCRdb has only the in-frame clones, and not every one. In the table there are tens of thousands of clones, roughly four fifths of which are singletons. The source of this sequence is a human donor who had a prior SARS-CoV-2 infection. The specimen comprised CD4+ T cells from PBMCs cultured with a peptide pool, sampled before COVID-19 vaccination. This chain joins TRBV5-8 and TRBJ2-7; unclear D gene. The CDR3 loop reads CASSLTSYEQYF. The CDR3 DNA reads TGTGCCAGCAGCTTGACTTCCTACGAGCAGTACTTC.